The next 14 T cell receptor beta chains were all read from a single sample in a study of blood T cell repertoires in COVID-19. Measured with immunoSEQ multiplex PCR; TCRdb has only the in-frame clones, and not every one. The data contain 400,000 to 450,000 clones, about 92% of them singletons. The sample was PBMCs or T cells enriched from blood (not recorded which). These TCRs come from a man aged 18 to 35 who had recovered from COVID-19.

V and J are TRBV27 and TRBJ1-5, with D maybe TRBD1 (6 bases). V was shortened by 2 bases and J by 5 bases, with 13 bases between the two germline ends. From germline, CDR1 is MNHEY and CDR2 SMNVEV (reference sequence). The CDR3 is made up of 15 amino acids. The CDR3 protein is CASSLQAGVYQPQHF. CDR3 sequence (DNA): TGTGCCAGCAGTTTACAGGCAGGGGTCTATCAGCCCCAGCATTTT.

This clone was detected only once. V and J are TRBV3-1 (or the pseudogene TRBV3-2) and TRBJ1-1; D gene ambiguous. The V and J ends lost 3 bases and 1 base respectively, with 9 bases between them. The CDR3 sequence is 14 residues long. CDR1 is LGHDT, CDR2 YNNKEL, per germline (reference sequence). For the CDR3, the DNA is TGTGCCAGCAGCCAGGCGGGTAGGAACACTGAAGCTTTCTTT. Translated: CASSQAGRNTEAFF.

V and J are TRBV2 and TRBJ1-1; D gene unclear. This CDR3 comprises 14 residues. V was shortened by 6 bases and J by 3 bases, with 14 bases between the two germline ends. Germline values: CDR1 SNHLY, CDR2 FYNNEI. As DNA, the CDR3 is TGTGCCAGCAGCGACTCTAGGCGAGACACTGAAGCTTTCTTT. This gives the protein CASSDSRRDTEAFF.

The chain combines TRBV14 with TRBJ1-3; D perhaps matches TRBD1 (5 bases). This CDR3 has 15 residues. V was trimmed by 4 bases and J by 0 bases, leaving 10 bases between them. Looked up from germline, CDR1 is SGHDN and CDR2 is FVKESK. This chain's CDR3 is CASSLGTISGNTIYF. Written as DNA, the CDR3 is TGTGCCAGCAGCCTCGGGACTATCTCTGGAAACACCATATATTTT.

The J gene is TRBJ1-1, the V gene TRBV28; D might be TRBD1 (5 bases). CDR1 MDHEN and CDR2 SYDVKM come from the germline V gene. The V and J ends lost 5 bases and 5 bases respectively, with 18 bases between them. The CDR3 covers 15 residues. DNA of the CDR3: TGTGCCAGCAGTCTTTTAACGACAGTCCCGACTGAAGCTTTCTTT. Its translation is CASSLLTTVPTEAFF.

V gene TRBV30 combines with J gene TRBJ1-6, with no clear D. Germline V gene sequence: CDR1 GTSNPN, CDR2 SVGIG (reference sequence). V lost 4 bases and J 7 bases, leaving 11 bases between the germline ends. There are 13 residues in the CDR3. CDR3 residues: CAWTVLENSPLHF. The CDR3 nucleotides are TGTGCCTGGACCGTGCTTGAGAATTCACCCCTCCACTTT.

The chain couples TRBV13 to TRBJ1-5; D may be TRBD1 (5 bases). Germline CDR1 is PRHDT and CDR2 is FYEKMQ (reference sequence). The length of the CDR3 is 14 residues. V was shortened by 4 bases and J by 3 bases, with 10 bases between the two germline ends. The CDR3 nucleotides are TGTGCCAGCAGCTCGGGGGGTCCCAATCAGCCCCAGCATTTT. It codes for CASSSGGPNQPQHF. Looking up the rest from reference TRBV13 and TRBJ1-5 gives the full variable domain: AAGVIQSPRHLIKEKRETATLKCYPIPRHDTVYWYQQGPGQDPQFLISFYEKMQSDKGSIPDRFSAQQFSDYHSELNMSSLELGDSALYFCASSSGGPNQPQHFGDGTRLSIL.

This chain uses TRBV11-2 with TRBJ2-1, with 11 bases lining up with TRBD2. The CDR3 sequence is 16 residues long. CDR1 and CDR2 (germline): SGHAT, FQNNGV. Germline trimming cut 1 base from V and 9 bases from J; bases unmatched to any gene: 8. The CDR3 protein is CASSLGDSGGAGEQFF. The CDR3 nucleotides are TGTGCCAGCAGCTTAGGGGATAGCGGGGGGGCTGGTGAGCAGTTCTTC. Full variable domain (rest looked up from reference TRBV11-2 and TRBJ2-1): EAGVAQSPRYKIIEKRQSVAFWCNPISGHATLYWYQQILGQGPKLLIQFQNNGVVDDSQLPKDRFSAERLKGVDSTLKIQPAKLEDSAVYLCASSLGDSGGAGEQFFGPGTRLTVL.

The chain is built from TRBV7-7 and TRBJ2-5; 8 positions match TRBD1. V lost 1 base, J lost 4 bases, and 8 bases stayed unmatched. CDR3 length: 16 amino acids. Germline values: CDR1 SSHAT, CDR2 FNYEAQ (reference sequence). The CDR3 region has the DNA TGTGCCAGCAGCTTAGGAGTCAGGGGGCGGCGAGAGACCCAGTACTTC. Its protein is CASSLGVRGRRETQYF.

The chain couples TRBV19 to TRBJ1-5; 7 bases agree with TRBD1. CDR3 length: 15 amino acids. Germline assignment: CDR1 LNHDA and CDR2 SQIVND (reference sequence). J gave up 6 bases and V 4 bases, and 9 bases lay outside the gene matches. The CDR3 bases are TGTGCCAGTAGTACCCCCGGGACAGCCGGTCAGCCCCAGCATTTT. Residues: CASSTPGTAGQPQHF.

The chain has TRBV29-1 and TRBJ1-2, with a tentative D call TRBD1 (5 bases). Between the trimmed V and J ends, which lost 5 bases and 5 bases, there was a span of 12 bases. CDR1 and CDR2 (germline): SQVTM, ANQGSEA. This CDR3 has 12 residues. CDR3 loop: CSVLGPEYGYTF. For the CDR3, the DNA is TGCAGCGTTCTGGGGCCCGAGTATGGCTACACCTTC.

V gene TRBV2 combines with J gene TRBJ1-1, with 9 bases that match TRBD1. Germline CDR1 and CDR2: SNHLY and FYNNEI. CDR3 length equals 15 residues. Trimming at V came to 5 bases and at J to 10 bases, leaving 14 bases not matched to a gene. The CDR3 here is CASSQITGGSGLAFF. DNA for the CDR3: TGTGCCAGCAGTCAGATAACAGGGGGCAGTGGCTTAGCTTTCTTT.

The rearrangement uses TRBV7-8 and TRBJ1-5, with D unresolved. The V and J ends lost 2 bases and 4 bases respectively, with 9 bases between them. Per germline, CDR1 SGHVS and CDR2 FQNEAQ. CDR3 length: 14 residues. In DNA, the CDR3 is TGTGCCAGCAGCTTATCTGGAGGGAATCAGCCCCAGCATTTT. It specifies CASSLSGGNQPQHF.

This clone came up once. The V gene is TRBV4-1, the J gene TRBJ1-2, with D unresolved. The V end lost 1 base, the J end lost 6 bases, and 15 bases lay between the germline ends. The CDR3 consists of 15 residues. CDR1 and CDR2 from the germline V gene are MGHRA and YSYEKL. The CDR3: CASSQGPGEVHGYTF. In nucleotides, the CDR3 is TGCGCCAGCAGCCAAGGTCCTGGAGAAGTCCATGGCTACACCTTC.